The next 18 T cell receptor beta chains were all read from a single sample in a study of cytomegalovirus exposure and HLA in healthy donors. The PCR ran on 60 Vbeta and 13 Jbeta primers. The repertoire was sequenced with immunoSEQ multiplex PCR; TCRdb's copy has only in-frame clones and lacks some. The data show more than 200,000 clones, around 80% seen once. Sequenced material: PBMCs. The origin of the receptors is a man between 35 and 55 years old in good health and CMV-seropositive.

The CDR3 is CASSMTSGTGNEQFF. In DNA form, the CDR3 reads TGTGCCAGCAGCATGACTAGCGGGACCGGTAATGAGCAGTTCTTC. The J gene is TRBJ2-1, the V gene TRBV11-2, with 11 bases matching TRBD2. Per the germline V gene, CDR1 is SGHAT and CDR2 is FQNNGV. The trim removed 5 bases at V and 7 bases at J, leaving 7 bases unmatched. The CDR3 is 15 amino acids.

Of note for this clone: The junction shows a germline mismatch at one end, possibly a read error. This chain links TRBV6-1 with TRBJ1-5, with TRBD1 matching over 9 bases. The CDR3 spans 14 residues. CDR1 is MNHNS and CDR2 is SASEGT in the germline V gene. CDR3 coding DNA: TGTGCCATCAGTCAGACAGGGGGGGACCAGCCCCAGCATTTT. It encodes CAISQTGGDQPQHF.

The V gene is TRBV29-1, the J gene TRBJ1-3; D call uncertain. CDR1 is SQVTM and CDR2 is ANQGSEA in the germline V gene. Trimming shortened V by 3 bases and J by 3 bases, and 9 bases separated the two germline ends. CDR3 size: 13 residues. CDR3 residues: CSVDSGSGNTIYF. In DNA, the CDR3 is TGCAGCGTTGATTCCGGTAGTGGAAACACCATATATTTT.

Remarks on this clone: Without the conserved terminal phenylalanine or tryptophan, this CDR3 likely stems from a read error. The chain combines TRBV15 with TRBJ1-2; 9 bases are shared with TRBD1. The germline gives CDR1 LNHNV, CDR2 YYDKDF (reference sequence). After removal of 3 bases from V and 4 bases from J, the junction contained 6 bases not matched to a gene. The CDR3 runs 15 residues. The CDR3 DNA follows: TGTGCCACCAGCAGGGGGGGACAGGGTACCTATGGCTACACCCTC. Its translation: CATSRGGQGTYGYTL.

The chain recombines TRBV19 with TRBJ2-6; TRBD1 matches 9 bases. V shed 7 bases and J 4 bases; nucleotides not matched to a gene: 11. CDR3 length: 17 residues. Germline V lookup: CDR1 LNHDA, CDR2 SQIVND (reference sequence). CDR3 amino acids: CASKAPGQGTGANVLTF. DNA for the CDR3: TGTGCCAGTAAGGCCCCGGGACAGGGAACCGGGGCCAACGTCCTGACTTTC.

The rearrangement links TRBV9 to TRBJ1-2; tentative D call: TRBD1 (6 bases). The CDR3 loop spans 15 amino acids. Per germline, CDR1 SGDLS and CDR2 YYNGEE. V was pared by 0 bases and J by 2 bases, with 11 bases between. This chain's CDR3 is CASSVGLGANYGYTF. DNA of the CDR3: TGTGCCAGCAGCGTAGGGTTGGGGGCAAACTATGGCTACACCTTC.

The J gene is TRBJ1-1, the V gene TRBV19; TRBD1 matches at 10 bases. The V segment lost 4 bases and the J segment 1 base; nucleotides outside the gene matches: 9. Germline V gene lookup returns CDR1 LNHDA and CDR2 SQIVND (reference sequence). The CDR3 consists of 17 residues. The CDR3 sequence: CASSNVGTGAKNTEAFF. The CDR3 DNA is TGTGCCAGTAGTAATGTTGGGACAGGGGCTAAGAACACTGAAGCTTTCTTT.

This clone is a singleton in its sample. The sample holds other DNA sequences that translate to the same CDR3. The CDR3 region is CASSGLAGADTQYF. In nucleotides, the CDR3 is TGTGCCAGCTCGGGGCTAGCGGGGGCAGATACGCAGTATTTT. The chain carries TRBV6-5 and TRBJ2-3, with TRBD2 identical over 10 bases. The CDR3 is 14 residues long. The V and J ends lost 8 bases and 4 bases, in that order; junction bases with no gene match: 6. Germline CDR1 is MNHEY and CDR2 is SVGAGI.

The chain has TRBV7-2 and TRBJ2-5; TRBD2 might be the D (5 bases). This CDR3 comprises 15 residues. The germline V and J ends were trimmed by 0 bases and 5 bases, with 13 bases remaining between them. Germline CDR1 and CDR2: SGHTA and FQGNSA. CDR3 in DNA: TGTGCCAGCAGCTTAGCGGGCTCTGGCGGGGAGACCCAGTACTTC. Translated, it gives CASSLAGSGGETQYF. Based on the CDR3 plus reference TRBV7-2 and TRBJ2-5, the full variable domain is GAGVSQSPSNKVTEKGKDVELRCDPISGHTALYWYRQSLGQGLEFLIYFQGNSAPDKSGLPSDRFSAERTGGSVSTLTIQRTQQEDSAVYLCASSLAGSGGETQYFGPGTRLLVL.

The CDR3 protein is CASSPTDRKEKLFF. In nucleotides, the CDR3 is TGTGCCAGCAGCCCCACGGACAGGAAGGAAAAACTGTTTTTT. The chain is built from TRBV7-8 and TRBJ1-4; 7 bases are shared with TRBD1. CDR1 SGHVS and CDR2 FQNEAQ come from the germline V gene. The CDR3 has 14 amino acids. V was pared by 5 bases and J by 8 bases, with 8 bases of the junction left unmatched.

The chain links TRBV18 to TRBJ1-2; D gene ambiguous. The CDR3 spans 14 residues. In germline, CDR1 is KGHSH, CDR2 LQKENI. V lost 3 bases and J lost 3, with 11 bases in between. CDR3 nucleotides: TGTGCCAGCTCACCGGACTTAGGGCACTATGGCTACACCTTC. Its protein product is CASSPDLGHYGYTF.

V is TRBV7-3 and J is TRBJ2-2; D may be TRBD1 (5 bases). This CDR3 contains 16 residues. Trimming shortened V by 5 bases and J by 6 bases, and 19 bases separated the two germline ends. Germline CDR1 and CDR2: SGHTA and FQGTGA. The CDR3: CASSPVGRAVSGELFF. The CDR3, as DNA: TGTGCCAGCAGCCCCGTGGGCAGGGCAGTCTCCGGGGAGCTGTTTTTT.

The chain links TRBV15 to TRBJ2-3; 14 nucleotides agree with TRBD2. This CDR3 region has 17 residues. V lost 5 bases, J lost 4 bases, and 8 bases stayed unmatched. Germline CDR1 reads LNHNV; CDR2 reads YYDKDF (reference sequence). CDR3 DNA: TGTGCCACCAGCTCCCGACTAGCGGGAGGGGTCGCAGATACGCAGTATTTT. Translating gives CATSSRLAGGVADTQYF.

This rearrangement joins TRBV15 to TRBJ1-1; D might be TRBD1 (6 bases). Deletions cut 1 base from V and 4 bases from J, with 13 bases between. CDR1 is LNHNV, CDR2 YYDKDF, per germline (reference sequence). This CDR3 spans 15 amino acids. This CDR3 is CATSRGGQGGTEAFF. The CDR3, as DNA: TGTGCCACCAGCAGAGGGGGGCAGGGCGGCACTGAAGCTTTCTTT.

This clone was seen a handful of times. The rearrangement links TRBV6-5 to TRBJ1-1, with unresolved D. Looked up from germline, CDR1 is MNHEY and CDR2 is SVGAGI. This CDR3 region has 13 residues. Trimming stripped 5 bases from V and 1 base from J, with 8 bases between. For the CDR3, the DNA is TGTGCCAGCAGTCTAATTGGGAACACTGAAGCTTTCTTT. Protein: CASSLIGNTEAFF.

CDR3 amino acids: CASSFILAGGHTQYF. As DNA, the CDR3 is TGTGCCAGCAGTTTCATACTAGCGGGAGGACATACGCAGTATTTT. The chain couples TRBV27 to TRBJ2-3; 12 bases are a match to TRBD2. Unmatched junction bases numbered 5, after V lost 3 bases and J lost 7 bases. Germline values: CDR1 MNHEY, CDR2 SMNVEV (reference sequence). CDR3 length: 15 residues.

J is TRBJ2-1 and V is TRBV5-6, with TRBD1 identical over 8 bases. The CDR3 extends over 15 amino acids. The V segment lost 2 bases and the J segment 3 bases; nucleotides outside the gene matches: 4. Germline V lookup: CDR1 SGHDT, CDR2 YYEEEE. Here the CDR3 DNA reads TGTGCCAGCAGCTTCCGGGACAGGCTCTACAATGAGCAGTTCTTC. Amino acid sequence: CASSFRDRLYNEQFF.

This sequence joins TRBV10-3 and TRBJ2-7; 10 nucleotides align to TRBD1. Germline CDR1 and CDR2: ENHRY and SYGVKD. After removal of 4 bases from V and 3 bases from J, the junction contained 9 bases not matched to a gene. The CDR3 has 16 amino acids. The chain's CDR3 is CAISGRTGGTDYEQYF. The CDR3 nucleotides are TGTGCCATCAGTGGCCGGACAGGGGGAACTGACTACGAGCAGTACTTC.